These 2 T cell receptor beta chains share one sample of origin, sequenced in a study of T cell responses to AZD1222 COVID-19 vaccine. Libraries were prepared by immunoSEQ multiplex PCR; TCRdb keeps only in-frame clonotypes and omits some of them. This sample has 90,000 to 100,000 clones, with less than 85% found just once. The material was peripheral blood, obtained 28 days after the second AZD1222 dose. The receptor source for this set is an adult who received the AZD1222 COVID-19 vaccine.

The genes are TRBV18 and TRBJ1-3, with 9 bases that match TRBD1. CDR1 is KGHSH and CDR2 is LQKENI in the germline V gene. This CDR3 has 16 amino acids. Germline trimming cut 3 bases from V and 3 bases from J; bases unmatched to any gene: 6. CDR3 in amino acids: CASSPLQGAIGNTIYF. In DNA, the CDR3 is TGTGCCAGCTCACCGTTACAGGGGGCCATTGGAAACACCATATATTTT.

CDR3: CASSSRGDYEQYF. The CDR3 region has the DNA TGTGCCAGCAGCTCCCGGGGAGACTACGAGCAGTACTTC. V usage is TRBV21-1 and J usage is TRBJ2-7; the DNA was not used to check the table's D call, TRBD2. TRBV21-1 is labeled a pseudogene. The CDR3 sequence is 13 residues long.